The 4 T cell receptor beta chains in this list originate from one sample, sequenced in a study of OX40 agonist ivuxolimab in advanced cancers. TCRdb keeps only in-frame clones here, not all; method: immunoSEQ multiplex PCR. The data contain about 24,000 clones, roughly 85% of them singletons. Source: CD4+ or CD8+ T cells sorted from blood, taken in a trial of the OX40 agonist ivuxolimab. These receptors were taken from an adult with an advanced solid tumor such as melanoma, head and neck, liver or kidney cancer.

The rearrangement links TRBV4-3 to TRBJ1-3; the D is unclear. V lost 0 bases and J lost 4, with 4 bases in between. The CDR3 has 13 residues. Germline V gene lookup returns CDR1 LGHNA and CDR2 YSLEER. The CDR3 bases are TGCGCCAGCAGCCAAGATGAGGGAAACACCATATATTTT. This codes for CASSQDEGNTIYF.

The rearrangement joins TRBV7-8 to TRBJ2-5, with D perhaps TRBD1 (5 bases). The J call is uncertain, as TRBJ2-7 better fits the DNA end. CDR1 and CDR2 from the germline V gene are SGHVS and FQNEAQ. The CDR3 length is 14 residues. CDR3 protein: CASSLVRAANEQYF. The CDR3, as DNA: TGTGCCAGCAGCTTAGTCAGGGCAGCAAACGAGCAGTACTTC.

The rearrangement uses TRBV18 and TRBJ1-6; possible D gene TRBD1, 6 bases. The CDR3 extends over 16 amino acids. Looked up from germline, CDR1 is KGHSH and CDR2 is LQKENI. The V and J ends lost 2 bases and 11 bases respectively, with 19 bases between them. CDR3 sequence reads: CASSPGRQGRGTPLHF. The CDR3 DNA sequence: TGTGCCAGCTCACCAGGGCGGCAGGGGCGTGGAACACCCCTCCACTTT. The variable domain in full, completed from reference TRBV18 and TRBJ1-6, reads NAGVMQNPRHLVRRRGQEARLRCSPMKGHSHVYWYRQLPEEGLKFMVYLQKENIIDESGMPKERFSAEFPKEGPSILRIQQVVRGDSAAYFCASSPGRQGRGTPLHFGNGTRLTVT.

The chain joins TRBV7-2 to TRBJ1-5, with D hard to call. The germline V gene encodes CDR1 SGHTA and CDR2 FQGNSA. V lost 3 bases to trimming and J lost 0 bases, with 3 bases between them. CDR3 length: 13 residues. The CDR3 bases are TGTGCCAGCAGCTTGGATAGCAATCAGCCCCAGCATTTT. It is translated as CASSLDSNQPQHF.